Below, 32 T cell receptor beta chains from the same sample are listed, as sequenced in a study of T cell responses to AZD1222 COVID-19 vaccine. Libraries were prepared by immunoSEQ multiplex PCR; TCRdb keeps only in-frame clonotypes and omits some of them. The sample carries about 140,000 clones, 70% to 90% recorded once. The starting material was peripheral blood, obtained on day 0 of AZD1222 vaccination. The receptors derive from an adult in good health.

This clone has only a few counts. This chain uses TRBV30 with TRBJ1-4; D is undetermined. The CDR3 has 12 amino acids. V was trimmed by 2 bases and J by 10 bases, leaving 11 bases between them. The germline V gene encodes CDR1 GTSNPN and CDR2 SVGIG (reference sequence). The CDR3: CAWSILVGKLFF. CDR3 sequence (DNA): TGTGCCTGGAGTATTTTAGTGGGAAAACTGTTTTTT. Complete variable domain (other parts from reference TRBV30 and TRBJ1-4): SQTIHQWPATLVQPVGSPLSLECTVEGTSNPNLYWYRQAAGRGLQLLFYSVGIGQISSEVPQNLSASRPQDRQFILSSKKLLLSDSGFYLCAWSILVGKLFFGSGTQLSVL.

The chain couples TRBV7-2 to TRBJ1-5; D is ambiguous. With 3 bases removed from V and 8 bases from J, the gap between germline ends came to 11 bases. Germline CDR1 SGHTA, CDR2 FQGNSA. The CDR3 loop spans 13 amino acids. CDR3 residues: CASSLIGVEPQHF. CDR3 nucleotides: TGTGCCAGCAGCTTGATCGGGGTAGAGCCCCAGCATTTT.

This sequence joins TRBV5-4 and TRBJ2-5; TRBD2 matches 9 bases. V was pared by 0 bases and J by 5 bases, with 5 bases of the junction left unmatched. The CDR3 sequence is 15 residues long. Germline CDR1 reads SGHNT; CDR2 reads YYREEE (reference sequence). In DNA form, the CDR3 reads TGTGCCAGCAGCTTGGAGGCGGGGGGGCCTGAGACCCAGTACTTC. Translation gives CASSLEAGGPETQYF.

J is TRBJ1-5 and V is TRBV12-5; D possibly corresponds to TRBD1 (5 bases). CDR1 LGHNT and CDR2 FRNRAP come from the germline V gene. CDR3 size: 20 residues. Deletions cut 2 bases from V and 3 bases from J, with 26 bases between. This chain's CDR3 is CASGLTPDGEGIGFNQPQHF. In DNA form, the CDR3 reads TGTGCTAGTGGTTTGACCCCCGATGGGGAGGGGATTGGGTTCAATCAGCCCCAGCATTTT.

The V call is TRBV7-9, the J call TRBJ2-1; 15 nucleotides match TRBD2. The CDR3 consists of 17 residues. The V gene end was trimmed by 4 bases and the J gene end by 4 bases; junction bases not matched to a gene: 5. Germline V lookup: CDR1 SEHNR, CDR2 FQNEAQ (reference sequence). The CDR3 sequence is CASSWTSGRVGYNEQFF. The DNA for the CDR3 is TGTGCCAGCAGCTGGACTAGCGGGAGGGTGGGGTACAATGAGCAGTTCTTC.

The J gene is TRBJ2-7, the V gene TRBV6-5; 8 bases map to TRBD2. Germline CDR1 and CDR2: MNHEY and SVGAGI. J was trimmed by 0 bases and V by 4 bases; bases with no gene match: 2. This CDR3 has 14 amino acids. The chain's CDR3 is CASSLAGSSYEQYF. The CDR3 DNA sequence: TGTGCCAGCAGTTTAGCGGGGAGCTCCTACGAGCAGTACTTC.

The J gene is TRBJ1-1, the V gene TRBV9, with a possible D match to TRBD1 (5 bases). Trimming took off 2 bases at V and 3 bases at J, with 8 bases between the two ends. Germline values: CDR1 SGDLS, CDR2 YYNGEE. CDR3 length: 13 residues. The CDR3 DNA reads as TGTGCCAGCAGCGTCCCAGGGTACACTGAAGCTTTCTTT. Translating gives CASSVPGYTEAFF.

The V call is TRBV12-3 or TRBV12-4, the J call TRBJ1-2, with a tentative D call TRBD1 (6 bases). Trimming took off 6 bases at V and 2 bases at J, with 10 bases between the two ends. The CDR3 is 13 residues long. The CDR3 DNA sequence: TGTGCCAGCAGCCGGACAGCCAACTATGGCTACACCTTC. Its protein product is CASSRTANYGYTF.

V gene TRBV28 combines with J gene TRBJ1-2; D ambiguous. The CDR3 totals 14 residues. Germline CDR1 and CDR2: MDHEN and SYDVKM. Trimming shortened V by 6 bases and J by 1 base, and 12 bases separated the two germline ends. The CDR3 sequence is CASRHATVNYGYTF. As DNA, the CDR3 is TGTGCCAGCAGACACGCCACAGTTAACTATGGCTACACCTTC.

This sequence joins TRBV10-3 and TRBJ1-1, with D tentatively TRBD1 (6 bases). Germline CDR1 and CDR2: ENHRY and SYGVKD. The CDR3 consists of 13 residues. V was shortened by 1 base and J by 6 bases, with 9 bases between the two germline ends. In nucleotides, the CDR3 is TGTGCCATCAGTGAGTACAGGGACGCTGAAGCTTTCTTT. Translated: CAISEYRDAEAFF.

The chain combines TRBV20-1 with TRBJ2-1; D is undetermined. Germline CDR1 reads DFQATT; CDR2 reads SNEGSKA (reference sequence). V shed 6 bases and J shed 13 bases, with 13 bases lying between them. The CDR3 totals 10 residues. The CDR3 sequence is CSASSHFQFF. As DNA, the CDR3 is TGCAGTGCCAGTAGCCACTTTCAGTTCTTC.

The chain recombines TRBV30 with TRBJ2-7; D may be TRBD1 or TRBD2 (6 bases each). CDR1 and CDR2 (germline): GTSNPN, SVGIG (reference sequence). CDR3 size: 14 residues. The ends were cut back, 1 base at V and 3 bases at J, with 13 bases in the middle. CDR3 loop: CAWSGGGRGYEQYF. The CDR3 DNA sequence: TGTGCCTGGAGTGGAGGGGGGCGGGGCTACGAGCAGTACTTC.

The chain has TRBV28 and TRBJ1-3, with D perhaps matching TRBD1 (6 bases). V shed 2 bases and J shed 0 bases, with 8 bases lying between them. The germline CDR1 and CDR2 sequences are MDHEN and SYDVKM. This CDR3 has 15 residues. CDR3 bases: TGTGCCAGCAGTTTAGGAGGGGGCTCTGGAAACACCATATATTTT. This encodes CASSLGGGSGNTIYF. Combining the CDR3 with reference TRBV28 and TRBJ1-3 gives the whole variable domain DVKVTQSSRYLVKRTGEKVFLECVQDMDHENMFWYRQDPGLGLRLIYFSYDVKMKEKGDIPEGYSVSREKKERFSLILESASTNQTSMYLCASSLGGGSGNTIYFGEGSWLTVV.

The chain combines TRBV3-1 (or the pseudogene TRBV3-2) with TRBJ2-5; D is possibly TRBD2 (7 bases). From germline, CDR1 is LGHDT and CDR2 YNNKEL (reference sequence). There are 18 residues in the CDR3. V shed 4 bases and J shed 5 bases, with 26 bases lying between them. The DNA of the CDR3 is TGTGCCAGCAGCCGCGTCCTCGAGGGGATGGGGGGGCCTGAGACCCAGTACTTC. Translation: CASSRVLEGMGGPETQYF.

This chain uses TRBV2 with TRBJ2-2, with a possible D match to TRBD1 (5 bases). With 8 bases removed from V and 9 bases from J, the gap between germline ends came to 19 bases. The CDR3 runs to 14 residues. Germline V gene sequence: CDR1 SNHLY, CDR2 FYNNEI. The CDR3 region has the DNA TGTGCCAGCCACAGGTTATCCCGGAATTGGGAGCTGTTTTTT. Residues: CASHRLSRNWELFF.

The rearrangement links TRBV5-6 to TRBJ1-1; 7 bases align to TRBD1. The J segment lost 4 bases and the V segment lost 3 bases, leaving 3 bases of the junction unmatched. This CDR3 has 13 residues. Germline CDR1 is SGHDT and CDR2 is YYEEEE. The CDR3 here is CASSWTGITEAFF. The CDR3 DNA sequence: TGTGCCAGCAGCTGGACAGGAATCACTGAAGCTTTCTTT.

This rearrangement joins TRBV5-1 to TRBJ1-3; TRBD1 aligns across 7 bases. CDR1 and CDR2 (germline): SGHRS, YFSETQ. Trimming removed 4 bases from V and 0 bases from J; junction bases left unmatched: 4. The CDR3 is 15 amino acids. The CDR3 loop reads CASSPGTASGNTIYF. The CDR3 DNA follows: TGCGCCAGCAGCCCGGGGACAGCCTCTGGAAACACCATATATTTT.

This clone was recorded only once. V usage is TRBV7-9 and J usage is TRBJ2-7; tentative D call: TRBD1 (5 bases). The CDR3 length is 14 residues. Germline V gene sequence: CDR1 SEHNR, CDR2 FQNEAQ (reference sequence). V dropped 5 bases and J dropped 2 bases, with 13 bases sitting between them. This CDR3 reads CASSGRTRTYEQYF. The CDR3 DNA is TGTGCCAGCAGCGGGCGGACAAGGACCTACGAGCAGTACTTC.

This rearrangement joins TRBV12-3 or TRBV12-4 to TRBJ1-1; no clear D gene. This CDR3 spans 13 amino acids. With 5 bases removed from V and 1 base from J, the gap between germline ends came to 8 bases. The CDR3 sequence: CASSQEENTEAFF. Here the CDR3 DNA reads TGTGCCAGCAGTCAGGAGGAGAACACTGAAGCTTTCTTT.

This rearrangement joins TRBV29-1 to TRBJ2-7; possibly TRBD2 for D (7 bases). The length of the CDR3 is 11 residues. The V end was cut by 7 bases, the J end by 2 bases, with 9 bases between. Germline V gene lookup returns CDR1 SQVTM and CDR2 ANQGSEA. The chain's CDR3 is CSAGGPYEQYF. The CDR3 nucleotides read TGCAGCGCCGGGGGGCCCTACGAGCAGTACTTC.

This chain joins TRBV12-3 or TRBV12-4 and TRBJ2-1; no definite D call. V was clipped by 2 bases and J by 15 bases, with 14 bases between them. This CDR3 region has 12 residues. CDR3 protein: CASSLSSPWPFF. The CDR3 DNA reads TGTGCCAGCAGTTTAAGCTCGCCGTGGCCGTTCTTC.

A single count supports this clone. CDR3 nucleotide sequence: TGTGCCAGCAGTGAGTGGCGGGGGAACAATGAGCAGTTCTTC. It encodes CASSEWRGNNEQFF. The chain carries TRBV6-1 and TRBJ2-1; 7 bases line up with TRBD2. There are 14 residues in the CDR3. Trimming took 3 bases from V and 5 from J; bases not matched to a gene: 4. CDR1 and CDR2 (germline): MNHNS, SASEGT.

This chain uses TRBV29-1 with TRBJ1-2; TRBD1 is a possible D gene (5 bases). V was pared by 4 bases and J by 6 bases, with 21 bases between. The germline V gene has CDR1 SQVTM and CDR2 ANQGSEA. The CDR3 spans 15 residues. The CDR3 is CSVGSFLGRRDGYTF. The CDR3 region has the DNA TGCAGCGTTGGCTCTTTCTTGGGGCGCCGGGATGGCTACACCTTC.

This clone was observed a handful of times. The CDR3 nucleotides read TGCAGTGCTAGTAACACTGAAGCTTTCTTT. It specifies CSASNTEAFF. The chain combines TRBV20-1 with TRBJ1-1; D ambiguous. Germline V gives CDR1 DFQATT, CDR2 SNEGSKA (reference sequence). The CDR3 contains 10 residues. V was clipped by 3 bases and J by 2 bases, with 1 base between them.

The chain's CDR3 is CASSVDSGQGAAAQYF. The DNA for the CDR3 is TGTGCCAGCAGCGTAGACTCGGGACAGGGGGCGGCGGCCCAGTACTTC. The V gene is TRBV9, the J gene TRBJ2-5; 12 bases fit TRBD1. Germline loops: CDR1 SGDLS, CDR2 YYNGEE. With 0 bases clipped from V and 9 bases from J, the junction kept 9 bases outside the gene matches. The length of the CDR3 is 16 residues.

This chain uses TRBV5-1 with TRBJ2-7; D might be TRBD2 (7 bases). CDR1 and CDR2 from the germline V gene are SGHRS and YFSETQ. The CDR3 loop spans 15 amino acids. Trimming shortened V by 4 bases and J by 1 base, and 15 bases separated the two germline ends. Here the CDR3 reads CASSRGGGTSYEQYF. The CDR3 coding sequence is TGCGCCAGCAGCCGAGGGGGAGGGACTTCCTACGAGCAGTACTTC. The variable domain in full, completed from reference TRBV5-1 and TRBJ2-7, reads KAGVTQTPRYLIKTRGQQVTLSCSPISGHRSVSWYQQTPGQGLQFLFEYFSETQRNKGNFPGRFSGRQFSNSRSEMNVSTLELGDSALYLCASSRGGGTSYEQYFGPGTRLTVT.

This clone has a single count. V and J are TRBV11-2 and TRBJ2-1; 11 bases map to TRBD2. The CDR3 runs 16 residues. Germline V gene data show CDR1 as SGHAT and CDR2 as FQNNGV. J gave up 12 bases and V 2 bases, and 12 bases lay outside the gene matches. Written as DNA, the CDR3 is TGTGCCAGCAGCTTAAGGAGTCTAGCGGGAGGTTTTGGGCAGTTCTTC. It translates to CASSLRSLAGGFGQFF. Based on the CDR3 plus reference TRBV11-2 and TRBJ2-1, the full variable domain is EAGVAQSPRYKIIEKRQSVAFWCNPISGHATLYWYQQILGQGPKLLIQFQNNGVVDDSQLPKDRFSAERLKGVDSTLKIQPAKLEDSAVYLCASSLRSLAGGFGQFFGPGTRLTVL.

The rearrangement joins TRBV19 to TRBJ1-6, with D tentatively TRBD1 (5 bases). Germline values: CDR1 LNHDA, CDR2 SQIVND (reference sequence). Trimming removed 5 bases from V and 7 bases from J, with 15 bases in between. CDR3 length: 15 residues. The CDR3 nucleotides read TGTGCCAGTAGTGAGGGACTCTGGTTCAATTCACCCCTCCACTTT. This translates into CASSEGLWFNSPLHF.

The chain carries TRBV28 and TRBJ1-1; D possibly corresponds to TRBD1 (5 bases). V lost 6 bases to trimming and J lost 5 bases, with 19 bases between them. The germline V gene encodes CDR1 MDHEN and CDR2 SYDVKM. CDR3 length: 15 residues. The CDR3 spells CASSFSPGTGTEAFF. In DNA form, the CDR3 reads TGTGCCAGCAGCTTTAGCCCAGGGACGGGGACTGAAGCTTTCTTT.

This chain connects TRBV4-1 to TRBJ2-2; D ambiguous. The germline V and J ends were trimmed by 1 base and 5 bases, with 5 bases remaining between them. Germline V gives CDR1 MGHRA, CDR2 YSYEKL. CDR3 length: 13 amino acids. CDR3 DNA: TGCGCCAGCAGCCAAGTCTCGACCGGGGAGCTGTTTTTT. It translates to CASSQVSTGELFF.

There are a few counts of this clone. The V and J genes are TRBV28 and TRBJ2-7, with 14 bases aligning to TRBD2. Trimming at V came to 6 bases and at J to 3 bases, leaving 10 bases not matched to a gene. Germline V gives CDR1 MDHEN, CDR2 SYDVKM. There are 17 residues in the CDR3. The CDR3 is CASSPMGGLAGVYEQYF. CDR3 nucleotides: TGTGCCAGCAGCCCCATGGGGGGACTAGCGGGAGTCTACGAGCAGTACTTC. Variable domain in full (rest from reference TRBV28 and TRBJ2-7): DVKVTQSSRYLVKRTGEKVFLECVQDMDHENMFWYRQDPGLGLRLIYFSYDVKMKEKGDIPEGYSVSREKKERFSLILESASTNQTSMYLCASSPMGGLAGVYEQYFGPGTRLTVT.

This sequence joins TRBV6-5 and TRBJ1-6; D is unclear. Trimming removed 7 bases from V and 0 bases from J, with 7 bases in between. Germline V gene data show CDR1 as MNHEY and CDR2 as SVGAGI. The CDR3 totals 14 residues. The CDR3 sequence is CASTGRSYNSPLHF. As DNA, the CDR3 is TGTGCCAGCACGGGCCGCTCCTATAATTCACCCCTCCACTTT.